This T cell receptor beta chain comes out of a study of shared clonotypes between healthy human individuals. CD45RO-negative, CCR7-selected cells formed the naive CD8 fraction, which excluded terminally differentiated effector memory CD45RA+ cells. Sorted-subset replicate PCR reactions contained about 200 ng DNA, corresponding to tens of thousands of T cell genomes. Sequencing used immunoSEQ multiplex PCR; TCRdb keeps in-frame clones, though not all of them. The sample holds around 2,000,000 clones; approximately 94% are singletons and the top ten take 1.5% to 2%. Germline lookup yields CDR1 SGHAT and CDR2 FQNNGV. CDR3 length: 16 amino acids. Between the trimmed V and J ends, which lost 1 base and 6 bases, there was a span of 15 bases. Concerning this clone: Its antigen is unidentified.

Study outcomes and limitations: Some clonotypes were shared by all four sorted-subset donors, while others were not shared. The non-shared ones had lower generation probabilities than the shared ones.

The source is a man younger than 35 in good health. Some clones in this sample may be carry-over from other donors' samples. This chain uses TRBV11-2 with TRBJ2-2; D tentatively reads TRBD1 or TRBD2 (6 bases each). Sequencing was carried out using naive CD8+ T cells from PBMCs. CDR3 bases: TGTGCCAGCAGCTTAGTAGGCAGGGGAGGTGCCGGGGAGCTGTTTTTT. Residues: CASSLVGRGGAGELFF.